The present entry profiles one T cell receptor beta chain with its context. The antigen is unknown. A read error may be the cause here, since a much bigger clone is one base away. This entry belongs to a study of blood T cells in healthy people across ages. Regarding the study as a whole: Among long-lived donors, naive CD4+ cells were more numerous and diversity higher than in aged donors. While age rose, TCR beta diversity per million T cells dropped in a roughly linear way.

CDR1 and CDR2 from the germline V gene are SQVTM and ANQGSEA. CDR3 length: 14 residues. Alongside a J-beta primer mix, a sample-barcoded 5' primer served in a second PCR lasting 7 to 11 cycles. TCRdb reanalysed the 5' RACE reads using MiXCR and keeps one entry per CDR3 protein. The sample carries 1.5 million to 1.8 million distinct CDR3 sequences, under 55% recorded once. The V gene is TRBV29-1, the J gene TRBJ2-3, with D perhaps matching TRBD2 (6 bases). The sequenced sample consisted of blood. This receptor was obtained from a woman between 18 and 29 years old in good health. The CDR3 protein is CSGRGLPLTDAQYF. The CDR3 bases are TGCAGCGGGAGGGGCCTACCACTCACAGATGCGCAGTATTTT.